This T cell receptor beta chain is drawn from a study of blood T cells in healthy people across ages. On the study more broadly: Capture by template switching was about one barcoded beta molecule per two T cells.

Germline CDR1 is MDHEN and CDR2 is SYDVKM. This CDR3 has 16 residues. J lost 5 bases, V lost 5 bases, and 7 bases had no gene match. Ranging in age from about 6 to 95, the donors were healthy Caucasian individuals from Russia. PCR was performed a second time for about 7 to 11 cycles using a sample-barcoded 5' primer and a J-beta primer mix. Every cDNA molecule bore a tag from a template-switch adaptor containing 12 random nucleotides. Every sample gave at least 3 million paired-end reads containing CDR3. MiXCR, applied by TCRdb to the 5' RACE reads, yields one record per CDR3 protein. The profile covers 1.5 million to 2 million distinct CDR3 sequences, with around half appearing a single time and approximately 2.1% taken by the ten largest.

The gene calls are TRBV28 and TRBJ2-3; 13 bases map to TRBD2. The TCR comes from a woman aged 40 to 49 in good health. Input material: blood. The CDR3 sequence: CASSATSGGPGDTQYF. The DNA of the CDR3 is TGTGCCAGCAGTGCGACTAGCGGGGGGCCGGGAGATACGCAGTATTTT.